Presented here are 9 T cell receptor beta chains from one specimen sequenced in a study of blood T cell repertoires in COVID-19. The assay was immunoSEQ multiplex PCR, and TCRdb's table has in-frame clones only and misses some. The sample carries 55,000 to 80,000 clones, roughly 89% recorded once. The specimen was peripheral blood. All receptors derive from a man older than 75 with acute or convalescent COVID-19.

The chain employs TRBV6-2 or TRBV6-3 and TRBJ1-1; D call uncertain. Germline V CDR1 and CDR2: MNHEY, SVGEGT. The CDR3 consists of 13 residues. With 5 bases removed from V and 4 bases from J, the gap between germline ends came to 11 bases. The chain's CDR3 is CASSTQPLTEAFF. The CDR3 bases are TGTGCCAGCAGTACTCAACCCCTCACTGAAGCTTTCTTT.

The rearrangement joins TRBV2 to TRBJ2-7; the D gene is possibly TRBD2 (6 bases). Per germline, CDR1 SNHLY and CDR2 FYNNEI. This CDR3 has 16 residues. Trimming took off 4 bases at V and 1 base at J, with 17 bases between the two ends. CDR3 in amino acids: CASSAPTHGLSYEQYF. The CDR3 DNA reads TGTGCCAGCAGTGCCCCCACCCACGGACTATCCTACGAGCAGTACTTC.

The chain has TRBV21-1 and TRBJ2-2; TRBD2 is the table's D call, not checked against the DNA. TRBV21-1 is given as a pseudogene. The CDR3 loop spans 19 amino acids. CDR3 amino acids: CASSKEGLAGGNDTGELFF. The CDR3, as DNA: TGTGCCAGCAGCAAAGAGGGGCTAGCGGGGGGAAATGACACCGGGGAGCTGTTTTTT.

The gene calls are TRBV11-2 and TRBJ2-1; maybe TRBD2 (6 bases). The CDR3 totals 15 residues. Germline CDR1 SGHAT, CDR2 FQNNGV. Trimming pared 2 bases from V and 5 bases from J, leaving 13 bases between. The CDR3, as DNA: TGTGCCAGCAGCTTATTACTAGCAGGGCACAATGAGCAGTTCTTC. As protein: CASSLLLAGHNEQFF. Full variable domain (outside the CDR3, taken from reference TRBV11-2 and TRBJ2-1): EAGVAQSPRYKIIEKRQSVAFWCNPISGHATLYWYQQILGQGPKLLIQFQNNGVVDDSQLPKDRFSAERLKGVDSTLKIQPAKLEDSAVYLCASSLLLAGHNEQFFGPGTRLTVL.

A few counts support this clone. V and J are TRBV18 and TRBJ1-1; 7 bases map to TRBD1. V gave up 6 bases and J gave up 1 base; unmatched junction bases: 8. In germline, CDR1 is KGHSH, CDR2 LQKENI. The CDR3 is made up of 15 amino acids. The CDR3 loop is CASSPRQGRNTEAFF. The CDR3 DNA sequence: TGTGCCAGCTCCCCCAGACAGGGAAGGAACACTGAAGCTTTCTTT.

J is TRBJ2-2 and V is TRBV2; TRBD1 agrees at 7 bases. V gave up 3 bases and J gave up 1 base; unmatched junction bases: 2. Per the germline V gene, CDR1 is SNHLY and CDR2 is FYNNEI. The CDR3 is 15 amino acids. The CDR3 sequence: CASSETGMNTGELFF. Here the CDR3 DNA reads TGTGCCAGCAGTGAGACAGGGATGAACACCGGGGAGCTGTTTTTT. The entire variable domain, with the rest obtained from reference TRBV2 and TRBJ2-2, is as follows: EPEVTQTPSHQVTQMGQEVILRCVPISNHLYFYWYRQILGQKVEFLVSFYNNEISEKSEIFDDQFSVERPDGSNFTLKIRSTKLEDSAMYFCASSETGMNTGELFFGEGSRLTVL.

V gene TRBV7-7 combines with J gene TRBJ2-5; the match to TRBD1 covers 8 bases. The CDR3 contains 15 residues. V shed 5 bases and J 2 bases; nucleotides not matched to a gene: 7. Germline CDR1 reads SSHAT; CDR2 reads FNYEAQ (reference sequence). This CDR3 reads CASSPFTGGQETQYF. For the CDR3, the DNA is TGTGCCAGCAGCCCATTTACAGGGGGGCAAGAGACCCAGTACTTC.

The rearrangement joins TRBV19 to TRBJ2-6; D is possibly TRBD2 (5 bases). Germline V lookup: CDR1 LNHDA, CDR2 SQIVND (reference sequence). Between the trimmed V and J ends, which lost 1 base and 2 bases, there was a span of 9 bases. The CDR3 has 16 amino acids. Written as DNA, the CDR3 is TGTGCCAGTAGTATAGGGACGGGGACTGGGGCCAACGTCCTGACTTTC. It is translated as CASSIGTGTGANVLTF.

The J gene is TRBJ2-2, the V gene TRBV6-1; 9 bases align to TRBD2. The CDR3 is made up of 16 amino acids. With V trimmed by 0 bases and J by 4 bases, 3 bases remained unmatched. Germline CDR1 and CDR2: MNHNS and SASEGT. CDR3 residues: CASSEARGGPTGELFF. The CDR3 region has the DNA TGTGCCAGCAGTGAAGCGCGGGGGGGACCCACCGGGGAGCTGTTTTTT.